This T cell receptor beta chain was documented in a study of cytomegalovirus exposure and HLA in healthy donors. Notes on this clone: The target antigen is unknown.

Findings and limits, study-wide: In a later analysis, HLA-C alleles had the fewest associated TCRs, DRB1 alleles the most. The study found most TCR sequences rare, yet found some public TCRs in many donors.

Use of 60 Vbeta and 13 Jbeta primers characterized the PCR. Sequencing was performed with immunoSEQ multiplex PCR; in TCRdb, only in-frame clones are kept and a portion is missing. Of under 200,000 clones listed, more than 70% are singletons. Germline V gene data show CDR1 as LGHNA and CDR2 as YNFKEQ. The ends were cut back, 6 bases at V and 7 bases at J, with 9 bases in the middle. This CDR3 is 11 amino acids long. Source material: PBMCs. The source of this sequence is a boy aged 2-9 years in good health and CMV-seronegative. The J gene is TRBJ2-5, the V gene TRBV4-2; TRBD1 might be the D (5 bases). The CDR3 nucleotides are TGTGCCAGCAGTAGTAGGGGGACCCAGTACTTC. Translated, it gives CASSSRGTQYF.